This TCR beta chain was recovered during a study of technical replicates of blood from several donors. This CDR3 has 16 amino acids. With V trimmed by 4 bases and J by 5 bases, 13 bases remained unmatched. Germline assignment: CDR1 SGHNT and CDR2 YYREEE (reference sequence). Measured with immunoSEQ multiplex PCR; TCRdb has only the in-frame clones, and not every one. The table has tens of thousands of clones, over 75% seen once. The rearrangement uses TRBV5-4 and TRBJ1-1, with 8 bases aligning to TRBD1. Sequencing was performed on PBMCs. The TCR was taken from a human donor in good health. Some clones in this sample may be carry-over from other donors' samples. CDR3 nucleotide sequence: TGTGCCAGCAGCCCCTCGGGTAGACAGGGGAGGACTGAAGCTTTCTTT. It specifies CASSPSGRQGRTEAFF.